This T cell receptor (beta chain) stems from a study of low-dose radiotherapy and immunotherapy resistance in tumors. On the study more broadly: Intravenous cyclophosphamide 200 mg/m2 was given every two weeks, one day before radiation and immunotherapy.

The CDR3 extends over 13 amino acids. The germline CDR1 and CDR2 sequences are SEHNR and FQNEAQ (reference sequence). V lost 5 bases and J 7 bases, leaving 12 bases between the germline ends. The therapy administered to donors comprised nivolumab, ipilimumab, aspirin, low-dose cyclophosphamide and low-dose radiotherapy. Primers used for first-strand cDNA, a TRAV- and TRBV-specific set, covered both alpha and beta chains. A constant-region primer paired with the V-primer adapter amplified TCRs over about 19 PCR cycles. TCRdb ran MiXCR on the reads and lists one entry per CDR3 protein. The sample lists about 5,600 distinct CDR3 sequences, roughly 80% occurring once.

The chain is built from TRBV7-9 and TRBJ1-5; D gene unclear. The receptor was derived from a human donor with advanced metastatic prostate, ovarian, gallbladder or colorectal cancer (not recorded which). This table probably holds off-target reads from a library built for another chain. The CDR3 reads CASSPGVRQPQHF. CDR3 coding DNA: TGTGCCAGCAGCCCCGGGGTTCGGCAGCCCCAGCATTTT.